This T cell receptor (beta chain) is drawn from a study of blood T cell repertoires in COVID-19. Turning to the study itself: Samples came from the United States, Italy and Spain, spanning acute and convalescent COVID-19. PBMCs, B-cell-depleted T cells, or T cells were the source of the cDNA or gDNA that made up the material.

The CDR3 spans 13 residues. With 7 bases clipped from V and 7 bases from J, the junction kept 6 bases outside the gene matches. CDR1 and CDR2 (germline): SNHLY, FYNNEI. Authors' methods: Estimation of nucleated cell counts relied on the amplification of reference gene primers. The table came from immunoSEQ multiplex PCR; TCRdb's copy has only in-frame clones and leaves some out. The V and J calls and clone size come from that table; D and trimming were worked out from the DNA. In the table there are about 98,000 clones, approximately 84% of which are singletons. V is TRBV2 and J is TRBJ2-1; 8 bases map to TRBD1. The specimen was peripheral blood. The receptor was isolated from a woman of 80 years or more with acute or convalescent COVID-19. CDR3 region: CASTLQGGNEQFF. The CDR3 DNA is TGTGCCAGCACCCTACAGGGGGGAAATGAGCAGTTCTTC. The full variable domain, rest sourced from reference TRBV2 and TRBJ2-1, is EPEVTQTPSHQVTQMGQEVILRCVPISNHLYFYWYRQILGQKVEFLVSFYNNEISEKSEIFDDQFSVERPDGSNFTLKIRSTKLEDSAMYFCASTLQGGNEQFFGPGTRLTVL.